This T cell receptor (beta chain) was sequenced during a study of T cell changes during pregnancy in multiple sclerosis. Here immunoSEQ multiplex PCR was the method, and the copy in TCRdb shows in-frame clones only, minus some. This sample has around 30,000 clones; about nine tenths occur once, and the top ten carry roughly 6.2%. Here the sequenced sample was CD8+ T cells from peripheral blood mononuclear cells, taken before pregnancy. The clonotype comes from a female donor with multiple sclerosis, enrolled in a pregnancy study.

CDR3 coding DNA: TGTGCCAGCAGTGAAGCTGGGGGGGGACAAGAGACCCAGTACTTC. Translated, it gives CASSEAGGGQETQYF. The chain uses TRBV6-1 and TRBJ2-5, with 7 bases lining up with TRBD2. Per the germline V gene, CDR1 is MNHNS and CDR2 is SASEGT. V dropped 0 bases and J dropped 2; count of bases not matched to a gene: 3. This CDR3 is built from 15 residues.